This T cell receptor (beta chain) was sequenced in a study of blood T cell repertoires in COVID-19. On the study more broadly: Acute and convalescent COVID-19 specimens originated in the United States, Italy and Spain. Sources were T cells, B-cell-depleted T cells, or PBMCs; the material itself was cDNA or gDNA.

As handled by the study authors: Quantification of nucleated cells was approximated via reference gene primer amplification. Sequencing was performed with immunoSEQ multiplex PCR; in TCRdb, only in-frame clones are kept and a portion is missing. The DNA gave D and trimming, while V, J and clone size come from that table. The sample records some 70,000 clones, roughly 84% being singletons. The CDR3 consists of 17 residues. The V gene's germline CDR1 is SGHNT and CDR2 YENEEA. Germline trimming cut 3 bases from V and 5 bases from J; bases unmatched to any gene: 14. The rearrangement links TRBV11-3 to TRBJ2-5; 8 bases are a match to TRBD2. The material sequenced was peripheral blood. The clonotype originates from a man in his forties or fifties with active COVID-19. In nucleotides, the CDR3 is TGTGCCAGCAGCTTGGTTGGCGGGAGGAATAGTCGGGAGACCCAGTACTTC. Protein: CASSLVGGRNSRETQYF.